The 17 T cell receptor beta chains reported below all come from one sample, sequenced in a study of spatial heterogeneity in lung cancer. Study observations and caveats: It was found that expanded intratumoral alpha and beta TCR counts tracked tumor mutation counts.

No antigens are known for them. Time point reported: sample taken at primary tumor resection. TCRdb re-called the 5' RACE reads with MiXCR, one entry per CDR3 protein. The data contain around 4,400 distinct CDR3 sequences, roughly 6.1% of them singletons. The sample in question was lung tumor tissue, obtained at surgery. The receptors stem from a male donor with early-stage non-small cell lung cancer.

The table lists this clonotype with a few counts. The chain carries TRBV28 and TRBJ2-3; 11 bases are a match to TRBD2. There are 16 residues in the CDR3. The germline V gene encodes CDR1 MDHEN and CDR2 SYDVKM. J lost 6 bases, V lost 6 bases, and 11 bases had no gene match. CDR3 residues: CASSSGIAGGTDTQYF. The CDR3 DNA sequence: TGTGCCAGCAGCTCGGGAATAGCGGGAGGGACGGATACGCAGTATTTT. Looking up the rest from reference TRBV28 and TRBJ2-3 gives the full variable domain: DVKVTQSSRYLVKRTGEKVFLECVQDMDHENMFWYRQDPGLGLRLIYFSYDVKMKEKGDIPEGYSVSREKKERFSLILESASTNQTSMYLCASSSGIAGGTDTQYFGPGTRLTVL.

Many counts were recorded for this clonotype. This rearrangement joins TRBV6-5 to TRBJ2-5, with D unresolved. CDR1 and CDR2 from the germline V gene are MNHEY and SVGAGI. V lost 0 bases, J lost 4 bases, and 12 bases lay in between. CDR3 size: 15 residues. CDR3 amino acids: CASSYSSGSSETQYF. CDR3 bases: TGTGCCAGCAGTTACTCGAGTGGCAGTTCAGAGACCCAGTACTTC.

In this sample, this clonotype turned up many times. The V call is TRBV3-1, the J call TRBJ1-1; 7 nucleotides agree with TRBD1. J gave up 4 bases and V 0 bases, and 11 bases lay outside the gene matches. The CDR3 consists of 17 residues. Per the germline V gene, CDR1 is LGHDT and CDR2 is YNNKEL (reference sequence). For the CDR3, the DNA is TGTGCCAGCAGCCAAGATAGGGCAGGGGGAGCGGTCACTGAAGCTTTCTTT. Translated: CASSQDRAGGAVTEAFF.

The chain is built from TRBV9 and TRBJ2-7; tentatively, D is TRBD2 (7 bases). CDR1 and CDR2 from the germline V gene are SGDLS and YYNGEE. Trimming cost V 3 bases and J 7 bases, with 23 bases left between them. The CDR3 runs 16 residues. The CDR3: CASSAHSGTKGGEQYF. The CDR3 DNA follows: TGTGCCAGCAGCGCCCATTCCGGGACAAAGGGGGGGGAGCAGTACTTC.

This clonotype rates as medium-sized. The genes are TRBV18 and TRBJ2-3; D not certain. V lost 2 bases to trimming and J lost 2 bases, with 2 bases between them. This CDR3 contains 12 residues. Germline values: CDR1 KGHSH, CDR2 LQKENI. The CDR3 sequence is CASSPDTDTQYF. DNA for the CDR3: TGTGCCAGCTCACCAGACACAGATACGCAGTATTTT. Filled out from reference TRBV18 and TRBJ2-3, the complete variable domain reads NAGVMQNPRHLVRRRGQEARLRCSPMKGHSHVYWYRQLPEEGLKFMVYLQKENIIDESGMPKERFSAEFPKEGPSILRIQQVVRGDSAAYFCASSPDTDTQYFGPGTRLTVL.

In this sample, this clonotype is medium-sized. The V gene is TRBV7-2, the J gene TRBJ1-5; D uncertain. From germline, CDR1 is SGHTA and CDR2 FQGNSA. Trimming removed 5 bases from V and 3 bases from J, with 8 bases in between. This CDR3 has 13 amino acids. This CDR3 reads CASSRDHNQPQHF. The CDR3 DNA reads as TGTGCCAGCAGCAGAGATCACAATCAGCCCCAGCATTTT.

Relative to its sample, this clonotype is medium-sized. This chain uses TRBV11-2 with TRBJ2-1; D might be TRBD2 (6 bases). Trimming took off 5 bases at V and 3 bases at J, with 14 bases between the two ends. The CDR3 is 15 residues long. Looked up from germline, CDR1 is SGHAT and CDR2 is FQNNGV. As DNA, the CDR3 is TGTGCCAGCAGCCTTACGGGACTCATCTACAATGAGCAGTTCTTC. Translated, it gives CASSLTGLIYNEQFF.

In this sample, this clonotype is medium-sized. The rearrangement uses TRBV5-1 and TRBJ2-1; D is possibly TRBD1 or TRBD2 (7 bases each). Trimming cost V 6 bases and J 0 bases, with 10 bases left between them. In germline, CDR1 is SGHRS, CDR2 YFSETQ. This CDR3 has 14 amino acids. The chain's CDR3 is CASKRDSSYNEQFF. CDR3 coding DNA: TGCGCCAGCAAGCGGGACAGCTCCTACAATGAGCAGTTCTTC.

This clonotype was detected many times. The chain has TRBV28 and TRBJ1-1; the D gene is possibly TRBD1 (6 bases). The CDR3 length is 11 residues. V dropped 6 bases and J dropped 11 bases, with 13 bases sitting between them. CDR1 and CDR2 from the germline V gene are MDHEN and SYDVKM. The CDR3 loop is CASRRDIVAFF. In DNA, the CDR3 is TGTGCCAGCAGGAGGGACATAGTGGCTTTCTTT.

The V and J genes are TRBV15 and TRBJ1-6; D not certain. V lost 0 bases and J lost 11, with 5 bases in between. Germline V gene data show CDR1 as LNHNV and CDR2 as YYDKDF (reference sequence). This CDR3 has 12 amino acids. The CDR3 DNA follows: TGTGCCACCAGCAGAGAGTCAGCACCCCTCCACTTT. Amino acids: CATSRESAPLHF.

The chain couples TRBV5-1 to TRBJ2-5; D is ambiguous. The germline V and J ends were trimmed by 5 bases and 2 bases, with 13 bases remaining between them. The CDR3 has 14 amino acids. The germline V gene has CDR1 SGHRS and CDR2 YFSETQ. CDR3 nucleotides: TGCGCCAGCAGTGGTACAAAGGGTCAAGAGACCCAGTACTTC. Amino acids: CASSGTKGQETQYF.

This clonotype showed up many times. The rearrangement joins TRBV30 to TRBJ2-7; D may be TRBD1 or TRBD2 (6 bases each). Germline V CDR1 and CDR2: GTSNPN, SVGIG (reference sequence). The CDR3 is 13 amino acids. The V end was cut by 0 bases, the J end by 5 bases, with 11 bases between. CDR3 sequence reads: CAWSVGRGHEQYF. The CDR3 DNA reads TGTGCCTGGAGTGTAGGACGGGGGCACGAGCAGTACTTC.

This clonotype was found many times. The rearrangement links TRBV12-3 or TRBV12-4 to TRBJ1-5; no definite D call. V gave up 2 bases and J gave up 6 bases, with 8 bases separating them. The CDR3 covers 13 residues. CDR3 sequence reads: CASSLIEGQPQHF. The DNA for the CDR3 is TGTGCCAGCAGTTTAATAGAGGGTCAGCCCCAGCATTTT.

This clonotype counts as medium-sized (0.01 to 0.1%). The chain carries TRBV5-5 and TRBJ2-2; D not certain. The CDR3 totals 14 residues. Between the trimmed V and J ends, which lost 4 bases and 3 bases, there was a span of 10 bases. Germline-derived CDR1 and CDR2 are SGHKS and YYEKEE (reference sequence). CDR3 residues: CASSEVSYTGELFF. The CDR3 coding sequence is TGTGCCAGCAGCGAGGTCAGCTACACCGGGGAGCTGTTTTTT.

At least ten counts were recorded for this clonotype. The J gene is TRBJ2-7, the V gene TRBV28, with 11 bases identical to TRBD2. In germline, CDR1 is MDHEN, CDR2 SYDVKM. With V trimmed by 6 bases and J by 3 bases, 13 bases remained unmatched. This CDR3 comprises 17 residues. The chain's CDR3 is CASSQGLAVSSLYEQYF. CDR3 DNA sequence: TGTGCCAGCAGCCAGGGACTAGCGGTCTCATCCCTCTACGAGCAGTACTTC.

This clonotype was observed many times. The chain links TRBV3-1 to TRBJ2-7, with D perhaps TRBD1 or TRBD2 (6 bases each). This CDR3 has 16 residues. Deletions cut 3 bases from V and 0 bases from J, with 15 bases between. Germline V CDR1 and CDR2: LGHDT, YNNKEL (reference sequence). The CDR3 loop reads CASSQSGGGGSYEQYF. The CDR3, as DNA: TGTGCCAGCAGCCAGTCTGGCGGAGGGGGCTCCTACGAGCAGTACTTC.

This clonotype was observed many times. The chain recombines TRBV4-1 with TRBJ1-5, with D hard to call. V gave up 2 bases and J gave up 2 bases, with 13 bases separating them. The CDR3 is 16 residues long. Germline-derived CDR1 and CDR2 are MGHRA and YSYEKL. The CDR3 nucleotides read TGCGCCAGCAGCCAATCATTTGCAGAACGCAATCAGCCCCAGCATTTT. Translation: CASSQSFAERNQPQHF.